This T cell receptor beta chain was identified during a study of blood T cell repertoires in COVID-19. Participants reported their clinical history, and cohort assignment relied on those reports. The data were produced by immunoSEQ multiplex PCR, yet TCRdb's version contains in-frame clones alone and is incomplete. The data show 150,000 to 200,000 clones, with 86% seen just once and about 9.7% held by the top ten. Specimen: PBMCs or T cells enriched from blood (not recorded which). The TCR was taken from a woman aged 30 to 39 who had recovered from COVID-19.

CDR3 nucleotides: TGTGCCAGCTCACCAGGGGCGTCAAATGAAAAACTGTTTTTT. It yields the protein CASSPGASNEKLFF. The J gene is TRBJ1-4, the V gene TRBV18, with D possibly matching TRBD1 (5 bases). The V gene's germline CDR1 is KGHSH and CDR2 LQKENI. Trimming pared 2 bases from V and 5 bases from J, leaving 9 bases between. This CDR3 spans 14 amino acids.